This entry describes one T cell receptor beta chain. Its antigen is not identified. TCRdb reanalysed the 5' RACE reads using MiXCR and keeps one entry per CDR3 protein. The table lists 35,000 to 40,000 distinct CDR3 sequences, about 6.7% of them singletons. This sample is drawn from a study of T-cell memory formation after mild COVID-19. Study at large: Most TCR clusters belonged to a single donor.

Study-level results: There were some responding clones in pre-infection memory, which suggested that cross-reactive memory had joined.

Germline lookup yields CDR1 GTSNPN and CDR2 SVGIG (reference sequence). Germline trimming cut 2 bases from V and 4 bases from J; bases unmatched to any gene: 6. The CDR3 sequence is 14 residues long. The TCR was taken from an adult who had mild COVID-19 (a few samples of this study predate the infection). Cell type and time point are not known. The chain employs TRBV30 and TRBJ1-1; 8 bases match TRBD1. The specimen sequenced was PBMCs or a T cell subset sorted from them (not recorded which). The CDR3 region has the DNA TGTGCCTGGAGTCAACAGGGGGGAGGCACTGAAGCTTTCTTT. Its protein product is CAWSQQGGGTEAFF.